The source of this T cell receptor (beta chain) is a study of blood T cell repertoires in COVID-19. Germline lookup yields CDR1 SGDLS and CDR2 YYNGEE. The CDR3 length is 16 residues. J lost 5 bases, V lost 4 bases, and 11 bases had no gene match. Repertoires were generated with immunoSEQ multiplex PCR, while TCRdb's copy carries only in-frame clones and drops some. Of approximately 300,000 clones in the sample, roughly 83% were seen once. The specimen was peripheral blood. This chain links TRBV9 with TRBJ1-4; 7 bases align to TRBD1. This sequence originates from a woman aged 45 to 65 with acute or convalescent COVID-19. The CDR3 sequence: CASSPTPGQPNEKLFF. The CDR3 coding sequence is TGTGCCAGCAGCCCAACCCCGGGACAGCCAAATGAAAAACTGTTTTTT.